The 12 T cell receptor beta chains in this list originate from one sample, sequenced in a study of cytotoxic CD8 clonotypes in ibrutinib-treated CLL. Assay: immunoSEQ multiplex PCR; the TCRdb copy retains only in-frame clones and omits some. The data show 35,000 to 55,000 clones, roughly two thirds seen once. The sample in question was PBMCs, obtained after 12 months of ibrutinib treatment. The receptors shown here come from a human donor with chronic lymphocytic leukemia.

This clone was counted only a few times. The J gene is TRBJ1-2, the V gene TRBV2; the D gene is possibly TRBD1 (6 bases). Trimming pared 3 bases from V and 8 bases from J, leaving 10 bases between. This CDR3 is built from 12 residues. CDR1 is SNHLY, CDR2 FYNNEI, per germline. DNA for the CDR3: TGTGCCAGCAGTGATCAGGGGAGCGGCTACACCTTC. It translates to CASSDQGSGYTF.

This clone was seen once. This chain connects TRBV7-3 to TRBJ2-5; 8 bases agree with TRBD2. The CDR3 loop spans 13 amino acids. V lost 5 bases to trimming and J lost 4 bases; unmatched junction nucleotides: 3. Germline CDR1 SGHTA, CDR2 FQGTGA. The CDR3 nucleotides read TGTGCCAGCAGCCCCGCGGGGGGAGAGACCCAGTACTTC. Protein sequence: CASSPAGGETQYF.

V and J are TRBV15 and TRBJ1-5, with TRBD1 matching over 9 bases. CDR3 length: 16 amino acids. V lost 4 bases to trimming and J lost 4 bases; unmatched junction nucleotides: 8. The germline V gene encodes CDR1 LNHNV and CDR2 YYDKDF (reference sequence). Here the CDR3 reads CATSKMGQGGNQPQHF. The DNA of the CDR3 is TGTGCCACCAGCAAAATGGGACAGGGTGGTAATCAGCCCCAGCATTTT.

The chain has TRBV27 and TRBJ2-7; 8 positions match TRBD1. This CDR3 has 15 amino acids. With 5 bases clipped from V and 7 bases from J, the junction kept 13 bases outside the gene matches. Germline lookup yields CDR1 MNHEY and CDR2 SMNVEV (reference sequence). The CDR3 DNA reads as TGTGCCAGCAGTCTAACCTCGACAGGGGTTGGGGAGCAGTACTTC. Protein sequence: CASSLTSTGVGEQYF.

This rearrangement joins TRBV15 to TRBJ1-5, with unresolved D. This CDR3 comprises 14 residues. Germline-derived CDR1 and CDR2 are LNHNV and YYDKDF (reference sequence). V was cut by 2 bases and J by 0 bases, with 5 bases left in between. CDR3 sequence reads: CATSRSGSNQPQHF. The CDR3 DNA follows: TGTGCCACCAGCAGATCGGGTAGCAATCAGCCCCAGCATTTT.

By share, this clone counts as large (0.1 to 1%). The J gene is TRBJ1-1, the V gene TRBV11-1; D unclear. Looked up from germline, CDR1 is SGHAT and CDR2 is FQDESV (reference sequence). This CDR3 has 13 residues. V was cut by 5 bases and J by 1 base, with 8 bases left in between. CDR3 sequence (DNA): TGTGCCAGCAGCCTCTGGGGGAACACTGAAGCTTTCTTT. Protein product: CASSLWGNTEAFF.

V is TRBV18 and J is TRBJ2-3; no clear D. This CDR3 has 13 residues. Trimming stripped 3 bases from V and 0 bases from J, with 4 bases between. Looked up from germline, CDR1 is KGHSH and CDR2 is LQKENI. CDR3 bases: TGTGCCAGCTCACCGGTTAGCACAGATACGCAGTATTTT. It codes for CASSPVSTDTQYF.

The V call is TRBV7-3, the J call TRBJ1-1, with D maybe TRBD1 (6 bases). Deletions cut 3 bases from V and 1 base from J, with 9 bases between. The CDR3 length is 14 residues. Germline V gene sequence: CDR1 SGHTA, CDR2 FQGTGA. The DNA for the CDR3 is TGTGCCAGCAGCTTTGGGGGACAGAACACTGAAGCTTTCTTT. Its translation is CASSFGGQNTEAFF.

The chain carries TRBV29-1 and TRBJ2-1; D ambiguous. The ends were cut back, 6 bases at V and 12 bases at J, with 12 bases in the middle. Germline V gene sequence: CDR1 SQVTM, CDR2 ANQGSEA. The CDR3 contains 10 residues. CDR3 sequence (DNA): TGCAGCGTAGCCGATGAAGGGCAGTTCTTC. Its protein product is CSVADEGQFF.

This rearrangement joins TRBV7-9 to TRBJ1-3; no definite D call. The CDR3 totals 15 residues. Germline assignment: CDR1 SEHNR and CDR2 FQNEAQ (reference sequence). V lost 7 bases and J 3 bases, leaving 16 bases between the germline ends. The CDR3 sequence is CASTQGDRIGNTIYF. CDR3 in DNA: TGTGCCAGCACCCAAGGCGATCGTATTGGAAACACCATATATTTT.

The chain couples TRBV4-1 to TRBJ1-2; a possible D gene is TRBD1 (5 bases). The CDR3 is 15 amino acids. CDR1 and CDR2 (germline): MGHRA, YSYEKL. V was shortened by 4 bases and J by 1 base, with 13 bases between the two germline ends. The CDR3 DNA is TGCGCCAGCAGCCTTCGAGGGGAGGGTAACTATGGCTACACCTTC. Translating gives CASSLRGEGNYGYTF.

Only one count was recorded for this clone. V gene TRBV2 combines with J gene TRBJ2-3, with a weak D call TRBD2 (5 bases). CDR3 length equals 15 residues. V shed 3 bases and J shed 2 bases, with 12 bases lying between them. Germline CDR1 is SNHLY and CDR2 is FYNNEI. CDR3 residues: CASSDSGIDTDTQYF. CDR3 DNA: TGTGCCAGCAGTGATTCGGGAATAGACACAGATACGCAGTATTTT.